A single sample gave rise to the 12 T cell receptor beta chains below, sequenced in a study of blood T cell repertoires in COVID-19. Using immunoSEQ multiplex PCR, the repertoire was profiled, and TCRdb retains in-frame clones only, with some absent. Of approximately 180,000 clones listed, 70% to 90% were seen once; the top ten hold about a fifth. Material for sequencing was peripheral blood. The receptor source for this set is a man aged 60 to 75 with active or convalescent COVID-19.

The chain couples TRBV7-3 to TRBJ1-2, with 12 bases lining up with TRBD1. Trimming took 8 bases from V and 8 from J; bases not matched to a gene: 12. CDR1 and CDR2 from the germline V gene are SGHTA and FQGTGA. This CDR3 has 15 residues. CDR3 coding DNA: TGTGCCAGCTCCACCGGGACAGGGGGCTTAAGCGGCTACACCTTC. Its translation: CASSTGTGGLSGYTF.

This sequence joins TRBV5-1 and TRBJ2-7, with 12 nucleotides matching TRBD2. Trimming cost V 0 bases and J 1 base; bases outside gene matches: 2. The CDR3 covers 16 residues. Germline values: CDR1 SGHRS, CDR2 YFSETQ. The CDR3 DNA reads as TGCGCCAGCAGCTTGGGACTAGCGGGGGATTCCTACGAGCAGTACTTC. This gives the protein CASSLGLAGDSYEQYF.

This rearrangement joins TRBV13 to TRBJ2-1; 13 nucleotides agree with TRBD2. Germline V gives CDR1 PRHDT, CDR2 FYEKMQ (reference sequence). CDR3 length equals 15 residues. V lost 3 bases to trimming and J lost 5 bases; unmatched junction nucleotides: 1. The CDR3 DNA reads as TGTGCCAGCAGCTTTGGACTAGCGGGGGACAATGAGCAGTTCTTC. Its protein is CASSFGLAGDNEQFF.

The J gene is TRBJ1-5, the V gene TRBV6-6; D is unclear. There are 14 residues in the CDR3. With 3 bases removed from V and 4 bases from J, the gap between germline ends came to 10 bases. The germline V gene has CDR1 MNHNY and CDR2 SVGAGI (reference sequence). The CDR3 sequence: CASSYGSFNQPQHF. In DNA, the CDR3 is TGTGCCAGCAGTTATGGGAGTTTTAATCAGCCCCAGCATTTT.

This clone was observed a single time. The chain has TRBV30 and TRBJ1-4; D possibly corresponds to TRBD1 (5 bases). This CDR3 has 13 residues. Trimming removed 0 bases at V and 7 bases at J, with 9 bases between. Germline V gene lookup returns CDR1 GTSNPN and CDR2 SVGIG (reference sequence). The CDR3 here is CAWSVRRGEKLFF. Here the CDR3 DNA reads TGTGCCTGGAGTGTACGAAGGGGTGAAAAACTGTTTTTT.

This chain joins TRBV25-1 and TRBJ2-2; D is possibly TRBD2 (7 bases). V gave up 2 bases and J gave up 4 bases, with 17 bases separating them. Per germline, CDR1 MGHDK and CDR2 SYGVNS. The CDR3 consists of 17 residues. CDR3 in amino acids: CASSERGGGRSTGELFF. In DNA form, the CDR3 reads TGTGCCAGCAGTGAAAGGGGGGGCGGACGTAGCACCGGGGAGCTGTTTTTT. Full variable domain (missing parts from reference TRBV25-1 and TRBJ2-2): EADIYQTPRYLVIGTGKKITLECSQTMGHDKMYWYQQDPGMELHLIHYSYGVNSTEKGDLSSESTVSRIRTEHFPLTLESARPSHTSQYLCASSERGGGRSTGELFFGEGSRLTVL.

The chain joins TRBV30 to TRBJ1-3; 11 bases match TRBD1. Germline CDR1 is GTSNPN and CDR2 is SVGIG (reference sequence). This CDR3 comprises 16 residues. J was trimmed by 2 bases and V by 0 bases; bases with no gene match: 3. The CDR3 spells CAWSVPGQGAGNTIYF. CDR3 in DNA: TGTGCCTGGAGTGTTCCGGGACAGGGGGCTGGAAACACCATATATTTT.

The chain has TRBV24-1 and TRBJ2-3, with D uncertain. The germline V and J ends were trimmed by 2 bases and 2 bases, with 10 bases remaining between them. CDR3 length: 15 residues. Germline V gene data show CDR1 as KGHDR and CDR2 as SFDVKD. In DNA, the CDR3 is TGTGCCACCAGTGATTCTGGCAGGCTCACAGATACGCAGTATTTT. Translation: CATSDSGRLTDTQYF.

CDR3 loop: CAWTRTGKAYEQYF. In DNA, the CDR3 is TGTGCCTGGACCCGGACAGGTAAAGCCTACGAGCAGTACTTC. V and J are TRBV30 and TRBJ2-7; 7 bases fit TRBD1. V was clipped by 4 bases and J by 2 bases; unmatched bases: 8. Germline-derived CDR1 and CDR2 are GTSNPN and SVGIG (reference sequence). The CDR3 is 14 residues long.

As concerns this clone: This sample includes further DNA sequences coding for the same CDR3. The V and J genes are TRBV19 and TRBJ1-5; D not certain. The CDR3 runs 13 residues. Germline V gene sequence: CDR1 LNHDA, CDR2 SQIVND (reference sequence). Trimming removed 3 bases at V and 4 bases at J, with 7 bases between. The CDR3 DNA follows: TGTGCCAGTAGTATTGATCTAAATCAGCCCCAGCATTTT. It specifies CASSIDLNQPQHF.

This rearrangement joins TRBV6-4 to TRBJ1-2; tentatively, D is TRBD1 (5 bases). CDR3 length equals 16 residues. Trimming left V 2 bases short and J 1 base short, with 14 bases between. The V gene's germline CDR1 is MRHNA and CDR2 SNTAGT. The CDR3: CASSDKTVYLNYGYTF. CDR3 DNA: TGTGCCAGCAGTGACAAGACAGTTTACCTTAACTATGGCTACACCTTC.

The chain recombines TRBV6-5 with TRBJ2-7; 10 bases line up with TRBD1. There are 14 residues in the CDR3. With V trimmed by 4 bases and J by 5 bases, 5 bases remained unmatched. Germline CDR1 is MNHEY and CDR2 is SVGAGI. The CDR3 DNA reads TGTGCCAGCAGTTCGGACAGGGGGACCCACGAGCAGTACTTC. Its translation: CASSSDRGTHEQYF.